This TCR beta chain appears in the sequencing data of a study of a mutant IDH1 vaccine in newly diagnosed glioma. At the level of the study: V12 took place at week 35, and V13 at week 47.

The V end lost 3 bases, the J end lost 8 bases, and 23 bases lay between the germline ends. CDR3 size: 17 residues. Germline CDR1 is SGDLS and CDR2 is YYNGEE. Method: immunoSEQ multiplex PCR; TCRdb's copy keeps in-frame clones and lacks some. The data hold tens of thousands of clones, with approximately 86% observed a single time. As concerns this clone: Its antigen remains unidentified.

As for time point: week 47, end of study. Vaccination comprised doses that each held 300 ug of mutant IDH1 20-mer peptide, plus topical imiquimod. The receptor's source is a man younger than 30 with glioma. Some clones in this sample may be carry-over from other donors' samples. The chain recombines TRBV9 with TRBJ2-2, with a tentative D call TRBD1 (5 bases). This specimen was PBMCs, taken from a glioma patient whose treatment included an IDH1 peptide vaccine. The CDR3 loop is CASSGGRQWGRKGELFF. The DNA for the CDR3 is TGTGCCAGCAGCGGAGGTCGACAGTGGGGAAGGAAGGGGGAGCTGTTTTTT.